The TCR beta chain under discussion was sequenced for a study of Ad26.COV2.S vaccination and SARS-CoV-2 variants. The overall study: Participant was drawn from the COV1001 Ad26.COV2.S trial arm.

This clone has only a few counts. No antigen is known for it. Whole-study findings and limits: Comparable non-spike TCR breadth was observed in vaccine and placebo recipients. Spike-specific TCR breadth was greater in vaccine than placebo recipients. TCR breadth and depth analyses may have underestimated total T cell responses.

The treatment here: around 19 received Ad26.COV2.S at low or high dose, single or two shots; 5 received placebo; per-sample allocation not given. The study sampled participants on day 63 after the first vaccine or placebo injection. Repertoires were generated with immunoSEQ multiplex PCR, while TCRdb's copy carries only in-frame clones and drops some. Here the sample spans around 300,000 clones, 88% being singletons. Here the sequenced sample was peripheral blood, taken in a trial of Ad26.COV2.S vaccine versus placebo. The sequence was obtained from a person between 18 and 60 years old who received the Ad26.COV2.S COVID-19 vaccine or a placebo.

The chain's CDR3 is CASTQPASGHGYTF. DNA of the CDR3: TGTGCCAGCACCCAGCCAGCGTCTGGCCATGGCTACACCTTC. V is TRBV7-2 and J is TRBJ1-2; no reliable D call. The V end was cut by 7 bases, the J end by 6 bases, with 18 bases between. The length of the CDR3 is 14 residues. Germline V gene lookup returns CDR1 SGHTA and CDR2 FQGNSA.